This T cell receptor beta chain was obtained from a study of vaccination and CD4 T cells after COVID-19. As to treatment: roughly ten-day PBMC culture with coronavirus spike peptide pools or control peptides (ViraFEST assay). This clonotype was detected only a few times. Antigen specificity is unknown. Per germline, CDR1 SNHLY and CDR2 FYNNEI. The CDR3 totals 15 residues. Trimming at V came to 6 bases and at J to 10 bases, leaving 12 bases not matched to a gene. The Oncomine TCR Beta short-read assay generated sequence data from the DNA of cultured CD4+ T cells. TCRdb used MiXCR to reprocess the PCR reads, holding one entry per CDR3 protein. The profile shows roughly 14,000 distinct CDR3 sequences, 50% of them singletons.

The chain joins TRBV2 to TRBJ1-6; 7 nucleotides align to TRBD1. The material sequenced was cultured CD4+ T cells from blood, taken after SARS-CoV-2 vaccination. The receptor comes from a human donor with COVID-19. The CDR3 spells CASSVQGRKGSPLHF. The CDR3 nucleotides are TGTGCCAGCAGCGTACAGGGGAGGAAAGGGTCACCCCTCCACTTT.